This T cell receptor (beta chain) was observed in a study of identical twins. A template switching step contributed a universal primer site, while unique molecular identifiers were present in the cDNA. Via MiXCR, TCRdb re-called the 5' RACE reads, giving one row per CDR3 protein. The sample records 690,000 or so distinct CDR3 sequences, 8.6% being singletons. This clonotype showed up just a few times. The antigen remains undetermined. Study observations and caveats: A lower insertion count was a feature of abundant cord blood beta clonotypes, with no such feature in memory repertoires.

The CDR3 length is 12 residues. Germline CDR1 LNHDA, CDR2 SQIVND (reference sequence). The ends were cut back, 8 bases at V and 6 bases at J, with 12 bases in the middle. These sequences were also reported in another study, on yellow fever vaccine responses in identical twins.

Source material: PBMCs. This receptor was obtained from a woman aged 18-35 years in good health. The rearrangement links TRBV19 to TRBJ2-3, with D perhaps matching TRBD1 (6 bases). This CDR3 reads CASDTGSDTQYF. The CDR3 nucleotides are TGTGCCAGTGATACAGGGTCCGATACGCAGTATTTT.